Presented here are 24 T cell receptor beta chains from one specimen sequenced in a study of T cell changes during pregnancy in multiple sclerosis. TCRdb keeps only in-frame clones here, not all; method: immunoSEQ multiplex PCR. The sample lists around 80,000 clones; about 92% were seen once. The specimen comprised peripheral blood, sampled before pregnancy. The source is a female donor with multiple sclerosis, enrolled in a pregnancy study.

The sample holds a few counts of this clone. CDR3 bases: TGCGCCAGCAGCCCCCGGTGGGGAGGAGGCTATAATTCACCCCTCCACTTT. It specifies CASSPRWGGGYNSPLHF. The J gene is TRBJ1-6, the V gene TRBV4-1; D is unclear. Germline V CDR1 and CDR2: MGHRA, YSYEKL. V was trimmed by 4 bases and J by 3 bases, leaving 16 bases between them. The CDR3 consists of 17 residues.

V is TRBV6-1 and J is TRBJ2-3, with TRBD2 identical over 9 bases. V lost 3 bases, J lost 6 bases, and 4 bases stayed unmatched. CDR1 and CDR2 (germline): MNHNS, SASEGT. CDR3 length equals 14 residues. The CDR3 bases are TGTGCCAGCAGTGACGCGGGGGGGGTTGATACGCAGTATTTT. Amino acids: CASSDAGGVDTQYF.

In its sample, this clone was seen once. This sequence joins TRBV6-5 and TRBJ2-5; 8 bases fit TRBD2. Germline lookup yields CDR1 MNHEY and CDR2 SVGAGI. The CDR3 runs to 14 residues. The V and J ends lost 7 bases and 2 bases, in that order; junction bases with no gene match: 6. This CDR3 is CASTVRGGQETQYF. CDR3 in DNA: TGTGCCAGCACCGTACGGGGGGGACAAGAGACCCAGTACTTC.

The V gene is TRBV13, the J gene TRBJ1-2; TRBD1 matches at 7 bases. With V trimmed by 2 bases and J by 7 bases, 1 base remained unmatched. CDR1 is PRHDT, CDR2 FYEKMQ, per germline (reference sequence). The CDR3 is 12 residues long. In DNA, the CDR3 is TGTGCCAGCAGCTTAAACAGGGGTGGCTACACCTTC. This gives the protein CASSLNRGGYTF.

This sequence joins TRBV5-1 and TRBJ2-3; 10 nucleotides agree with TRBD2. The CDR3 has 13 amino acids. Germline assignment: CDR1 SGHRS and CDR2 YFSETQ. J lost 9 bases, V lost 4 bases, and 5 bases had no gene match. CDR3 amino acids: CASSLPTSGTQYF. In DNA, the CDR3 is TGCGCCAGCAGCCTGCCGACTAGCGGGACGCAGTATTTT. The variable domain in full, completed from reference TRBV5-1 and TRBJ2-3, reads KAGVTQTPRYLIKTRGQQVTLSCSPISGHRSVSWYQQTPGQGLQFLFEYFSETQRNKGNFPGRFSGRQFSNSRSEMNVSTLELGDSALYLCASSLPTSGTQYFGPGTRLTVL.

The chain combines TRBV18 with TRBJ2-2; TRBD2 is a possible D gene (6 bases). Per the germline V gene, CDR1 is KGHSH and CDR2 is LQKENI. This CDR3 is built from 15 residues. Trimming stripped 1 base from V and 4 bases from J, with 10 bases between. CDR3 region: CASSPLQGGTGELFF. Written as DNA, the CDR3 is TGTGCCAGCTCACCACTTCAGGGAGGCACCGGGGAGCTGTTTTTT.

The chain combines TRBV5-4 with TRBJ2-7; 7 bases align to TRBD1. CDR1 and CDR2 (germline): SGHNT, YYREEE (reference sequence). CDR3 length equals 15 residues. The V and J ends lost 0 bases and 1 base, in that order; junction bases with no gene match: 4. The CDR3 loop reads CASSLDGTASYEQYF. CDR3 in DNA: TGTGCCAGCAGCTTGGATGGGACAGCATCCTACGAGCAGTACTTC.

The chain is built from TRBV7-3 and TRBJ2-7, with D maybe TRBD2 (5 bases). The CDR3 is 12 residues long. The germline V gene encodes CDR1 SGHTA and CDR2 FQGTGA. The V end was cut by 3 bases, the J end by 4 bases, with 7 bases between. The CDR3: CASSFRDYEQYF. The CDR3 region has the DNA TGTGCCAGCAGCTTCCGGGATTACGAGCAGTACTTC. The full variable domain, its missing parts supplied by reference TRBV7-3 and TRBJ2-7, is GAGVSQTPSNKVTEKGKYVELRCDPISGHTALYWYRQSLGQGPEFLIYFQGTGAADDSGLPNDRFFAVRPEGSVSTLKIQRTERGDSAVYLCASSFRDYEQYFGPGTRLTVT.

The DNA for the CDR3 is TGTGCCAGCGGGGCGGCAGAGACCCAGTACTTC. The encoded protein is CASGAAETQYF. The chain links TRBV2 to TRBJ2-5, with a weak D call TRBD1 (5 bases). Trimming removed 8 bases from V and 4 bases from J, with 8 bases in between. The CDR3 is made up of 11 amino acids. Germline loops: CDR1 SNHLY, CDR2 FYNNEI.

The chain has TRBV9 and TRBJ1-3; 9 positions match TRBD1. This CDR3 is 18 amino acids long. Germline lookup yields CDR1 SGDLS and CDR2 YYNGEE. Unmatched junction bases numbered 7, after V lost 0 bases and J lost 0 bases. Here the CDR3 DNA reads TGTGCCAGCAGCGTAGACCCCGGGACAGGGTCCTCTGGAAACACCATATATTTT. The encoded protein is CASSVDPGTGSSGNTIYF.

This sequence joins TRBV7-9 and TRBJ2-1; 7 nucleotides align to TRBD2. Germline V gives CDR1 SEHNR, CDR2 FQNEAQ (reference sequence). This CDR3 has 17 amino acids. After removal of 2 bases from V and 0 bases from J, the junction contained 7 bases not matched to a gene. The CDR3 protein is CASSLSGGGPSYNEQFF. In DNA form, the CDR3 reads TGTGCCAGCAGCTTATCTGGCGGGGGTCCCTCCTACAATGAGCAGTTCTTC.

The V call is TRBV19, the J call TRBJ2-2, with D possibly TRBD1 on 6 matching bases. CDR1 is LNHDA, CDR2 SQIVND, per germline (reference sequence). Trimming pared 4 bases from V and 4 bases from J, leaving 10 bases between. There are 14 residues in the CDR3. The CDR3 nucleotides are TGTGCCAGTAGTACACAGGGATCCACCGGGGAGCTGTTTTTT. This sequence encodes CASSTQGSTGELFF.

This CDR3 is CASSVDYGGDTEAFF. Here the CDR3 DNA reads TGTGCCAGCAGCGTAGATTATGGGGGGGACACTGAAGCTTTCTTT. The chain has TRBV9 and TRBJ1-1; possibly TRBD1 for D (5 bases). The V and J ends lost 0 bases and 3 bases respectively, with 12 bases between them. The CDR3 contains 15 residues. Per germline, CDR1 SGDLS and CDR2 YYNGEE.

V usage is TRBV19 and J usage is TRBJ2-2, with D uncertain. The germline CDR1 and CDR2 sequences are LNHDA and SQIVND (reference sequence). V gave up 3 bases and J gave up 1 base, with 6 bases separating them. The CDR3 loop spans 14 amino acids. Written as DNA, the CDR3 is TGTGCCAGTAGTATCCAGGAGAACACCGGGGAGCTGTTTTTT. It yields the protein CASSIQENTGELFF.

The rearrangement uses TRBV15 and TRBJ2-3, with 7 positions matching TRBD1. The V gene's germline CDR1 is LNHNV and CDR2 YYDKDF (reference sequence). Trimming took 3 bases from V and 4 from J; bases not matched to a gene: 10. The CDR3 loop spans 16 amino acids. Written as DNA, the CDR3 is TGTGCCACCAGCAGTAAGGGGGCGGTCGGGGCAGATACGCAGTATTTT. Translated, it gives CATSSKGAVGADTQYF. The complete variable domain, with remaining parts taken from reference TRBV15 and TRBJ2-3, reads DAMVIQNPRYQVTQFGKPVTLSCSQTLNHNVMYWYQQKSSQAPKLLFHYYDKDFNNEADTPDNFQSRRPNTSFCFLDIRSPGLGDTAMYLCATSSKGAVGADTQYFGPGTRLTVL.

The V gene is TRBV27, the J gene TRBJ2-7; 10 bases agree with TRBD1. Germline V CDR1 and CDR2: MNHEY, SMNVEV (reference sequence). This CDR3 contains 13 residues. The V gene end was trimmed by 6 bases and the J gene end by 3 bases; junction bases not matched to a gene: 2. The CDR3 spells CASRGTGDYEQYF. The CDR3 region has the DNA TGTGCCAGCAGGGGGACAGGGGACTACGAGCAGTACTTC.

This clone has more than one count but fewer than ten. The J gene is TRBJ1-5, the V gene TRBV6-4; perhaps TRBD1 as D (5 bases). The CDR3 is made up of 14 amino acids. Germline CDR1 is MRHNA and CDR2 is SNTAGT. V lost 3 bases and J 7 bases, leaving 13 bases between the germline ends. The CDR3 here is CASSESGEGQPQHF. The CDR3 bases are TGTGCCAGCAGTGAGTCGGGGGAGGGACAGCCCCAGCATTTT.

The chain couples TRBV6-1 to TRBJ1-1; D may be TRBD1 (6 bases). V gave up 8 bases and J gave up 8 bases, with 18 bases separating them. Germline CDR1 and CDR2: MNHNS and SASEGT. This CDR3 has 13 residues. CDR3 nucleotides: TGTGCCAGCGGGGGGGGCTTAGACAGGGAAGCTTTCTTT. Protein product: CASGGGLDREAFF.

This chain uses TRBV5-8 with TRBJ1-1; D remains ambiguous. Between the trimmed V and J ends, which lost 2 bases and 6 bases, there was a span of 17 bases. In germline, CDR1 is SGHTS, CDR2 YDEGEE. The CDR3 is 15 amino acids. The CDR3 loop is CASSLIGGRAAEAFF. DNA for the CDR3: TGTGCCAGCAGCTTAATAGGCGGGCGGGCGGCTGAAGCTTTCTTT.

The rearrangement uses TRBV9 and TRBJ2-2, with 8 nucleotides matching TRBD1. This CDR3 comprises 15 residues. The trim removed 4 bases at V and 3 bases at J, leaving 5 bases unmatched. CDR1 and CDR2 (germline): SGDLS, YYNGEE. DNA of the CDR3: TGTGCCAGCAGCCGTAGGGGACAGGACACCGGGGAGCTGTTTTTT. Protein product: CASSRRGQDTGELFF.

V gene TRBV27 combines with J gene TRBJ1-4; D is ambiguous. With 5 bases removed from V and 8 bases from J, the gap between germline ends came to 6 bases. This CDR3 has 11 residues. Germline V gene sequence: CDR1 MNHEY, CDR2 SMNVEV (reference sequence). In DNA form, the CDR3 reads TGTGCCAGCAGTCTTGAGGAAAAACTGTTTTTT. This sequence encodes CASSLEEKLFF.

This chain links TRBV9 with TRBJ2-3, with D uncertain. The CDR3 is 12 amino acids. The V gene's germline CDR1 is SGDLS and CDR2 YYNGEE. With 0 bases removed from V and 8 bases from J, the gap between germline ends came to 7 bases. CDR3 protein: CASSVDFGTQYF. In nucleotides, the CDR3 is TGTGCCAGCAGCGTAGATTTCGGTACGCAGTATTTT.

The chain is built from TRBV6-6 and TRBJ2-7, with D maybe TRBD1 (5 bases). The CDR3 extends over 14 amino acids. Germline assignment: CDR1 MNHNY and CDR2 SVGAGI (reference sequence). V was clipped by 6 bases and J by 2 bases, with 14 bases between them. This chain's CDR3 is CASRQTVPPYEQYF. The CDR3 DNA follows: TGTGCCAGCAGACAGACAGTACCCCCCTACGAGCAGTACTTC.

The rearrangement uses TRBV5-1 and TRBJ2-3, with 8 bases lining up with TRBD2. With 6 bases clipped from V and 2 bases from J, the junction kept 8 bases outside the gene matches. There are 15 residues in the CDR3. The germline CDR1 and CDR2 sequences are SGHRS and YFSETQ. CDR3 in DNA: TGCGCCAGCAATCTCGACGGGGGGGCCACAGATACGCAGTATTTT. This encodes CASNLDGGATDTQYF.